These 32 T cell receptor beta chains were sequenced from one sample in a study of cytomegalovirus exposure and HLA in healthy donors. Measured with immunoSEQ multiplex PCR; TCRdb has only the in-frame clones, and not every one. The repertoire holds tens of thousands of clones, with about 87% as singletons. The specimen sequenced was PBMCs. The receptors here all came from a woman under 30 in good health and CMV-seropositive.

This chain connects TRBV6-5 to TRBJ2-6, with D hard to call. The germline V and J ends were trimmed by 5 bases and 0 bases, with 8 bases remaining between them. The CDR3 has 15 amino acids. Germline V lookup: CDR1 MNHEY, CDR2 SVGAGI. The CDR3 protein is CASSTIVSGANVLTF. The CDR3 DNA is TGTGCCAGCAGTACGATAGTCTCTGGGGCCAACGTCCTGACTTTC.

The chain carries TRBV27 and TRBJ1-1; D uncertain. V lost 4 bases to trimming and J lost 2 bases, with 11 bases between them. The germline V gene encodes CDR1 MNHEY and CDR2 SMNVEV (reference sequence). The CDR3 sequence is 14 residues long. CDR3 region: CASSWRQPNTEAFF. The CDR3 DNA is TGTGCCAGCAGTTGGCGGCAACCAAACACTGAAGCTTTCTTT.

The chain combines TRBV27 with TRBJ2-3; tentative D call: TRBD2 (5 bases). Germline lookup yields CDR1 MNHEY and CDR2 SMNVEV (reference sequence). The ends were cut back, 5 bases at V and 8 bases at J, with 17 bases in the middle. The CDR3 consists of 14 residues. The CDR3 region has the DNA TGTGCCAGCAGTAGCAACAGTGCGGCGGGTACGCAGTATTTT. It encodes CASSSNSAAGTQYF.

The rearrangement uses TRBV2 and TRBJ2-2; maybe TRBD1 (6 bases). Deletions cut 6 bases from V and 6 bases from J, with 8 bases between. CDR1 is SNHLY and CDR2 is FYNNEI in the germline V gene. CDR3 length: 12 residues. Written as DNA, the CDR3 is TGTGCCAGCAGACAGGGTCCCGGGGAGCTGTTTTTT. Its protein product is CASRQGPGELFF. The variable domain in full, completed from reference TRBV2 and TRBJ2-2, reads EPEVTQTPSHQVTQMGQEVILRCVPISNHLYFYWYRQILGQKVEFLVSFYNNEISEKSEIFDDQFSVERPDGSNFTLKIRSTKLEDSAMYFCASRQGPGELFFGEGSRLTVL.

The chain has TRBV10-2 and TRBJ1-5; D unclear. This CDR3 is built from 15 residues. The V and J ends lost 2 bases and 3 bases respectively, with 11 bases between them. The germline V gene encodes CDR1 WSHSY and CDR2 SAAADI. The CDR3 DNA is TGCGCCAGCAGTGAGGCTAGCGGGGACAATCAGCCCCAGCATTTT. Translated, it gives CASSEASGDNQPQHF.

This clone appeared once. The rearrangement uses TRBV18 and TRBJ2-7; D perhaps matches TRBD2 (5 bases). The V end was cut by 6 bases, the J end by 0 bases, with 9 bases between. The germline gives CDR1 KGHSH, CDR2 LQKENI. CDR3 length equals 13 residues. CDR3 region: CASSSGISYEQYF. The CDR3 DNA reads TGTGCCAGCTCGTCCGGGATCTCCTACGAGCAGTACTTC.

V is TRBV6-5 and J is TRBJ2-7; TRBD1 aligns across 8 bases. CDR3 length equals 14 residues. Per germline, CDR1 MNHEY and CDR2 SVGAGI. J was trimmed by 6 bases and V by 7 bases; bases with no gene match: 11. For the CDR3, the DNA is TGTGCCAGCACTAGCCGACAGGGGTCGGCCGAGCAGTACTTC. Translation gives CASTSRQGSAEQYF.

This rearrangement joins TRBV7-9 to TRBJ2-3; D perhaps matches TRBD2 (7 bases). Trimming stripped 1 base from V and 4 bases from J, with 18 bases between. Germline assignment: CDR1 SEHNR and CDR2 FQNEAQ (reference sequence). The CDR3 loop spans 17 amino acids. The CDR3 coding sequence is TGTGCCAGCAGCTTAGTAGGGGGTGCGGGAGTCGCAGATACGCAGTATTTT. It yields the protein CASSLVGGAGVADTQYF.

The genes are TRBV28 and TRBJ1-1; D is unclear. Trimming shortened V by 6 bases and J by 4 bases, and 18 bases separated the two germline ends. Germline V gene sequence: CDR1 MDHEN, CDR2 SYDVKM. This CDR3 spans 15 amino acids. The CDR3 DNA reads as TGTGCCAGCAGACCCAGACGCGGAGGGCTCACTGAAGCTTTCTTT. This sequence encodes CASRPRRGGLTEAFF.

The chain joins TRBV6-4 to TRBJ2-1; TRBD1 matches 10 bases. CDR3 length: 16 residues. CDR1 and CDR2 (germline): MRHNA, SNTAGT. V lost 6 bases and J lost 3; bases outside the gene matches: 8. CDR3 in DNA: TGTGCCAGCAGGGGTCGGGACAGGGGTTTCTACAATGAGCAGTTCTTC. Protein sequence: CASRGRDRGFYNEQFF.

V usage is TRBV6-5 and J usage is TRBJ2-7; 7 bases map to TRBD1. The CDR3 totals 15 residues. Germline V gives CDR1 MNHEY, CDR2 SVGAGI. The trim removed 0 bases at V and 1 base at J, leaving 3 bases unmatched. As DNA, the CDR3 is TGTGCCAGCAGTTACTCAGGGGGCAGATCCTACGAGCAGTACTTC. Its protein is CASSYSGGRSYEQYF.

The chain carries TRBV5-5 and TRBJ2-2; TRBD2 agrees at 11 bases. Trimming cost V 4 bases and J 3 bases; bases outside gene matches: 5. Germline V gives CDR1 SGHKS, CDR2 YYEKEE (reference sequence). The CDR3 totals 16 residues. CDR3 region: CASSPLTSGDTGELFF. The DNA of the CDR3 is TGTGCCAGCAGCCCGCTGACTAGCGGGGACACCGGGGAGCTGTTTTTT.

V and J are TRBV28 and TRBJ1-5; 10 bases match TRBD1. CDR3 length: 20 amino acids. The germline gives CDR1 MDHEN, CDR2 SYDVKM. With 1 base clipped from V and 3 bases from J, the junction kept 15 bases outside the gene matches. CDR3 DNA sequence: TGTGCCAGCAGTTTATTCCGCAAGGGACAGGGGAACGTAAACAATCAGCCCCAGCATTTT. It is translated as CASSLFRKGQGNVNNQPQHF.

The chain joins TRBV2 to TRBJ2-1; D not certain. Deletions cut 7 bases from V and 9 bases from J, with 13 bases between. Per germline, CDR1 SNHLY and CDR2 FYNNEI. The CDR3 has 12 residues. CDR3 residues: CASNLAVSEQFF. In DNA form, the CDR3 reads TGTGCCAGCAATTTGGCGGTGAGTGAGCAGTTCTTC.

As for this clone: At the DNA level, this CDR3 is encoded by other sequences in the same sample as well. The V and J genes are TRBV19 and TRBJ2-1, with TRBD2 matching 10 bases. Germline V gene data show CDR1 as LNHDA and CDR2 as SQIVND (reference sequence). Trimming removed 5 bases from V and 7 bases from J; junction bases left unmatched: 11. This CDR3 is built from 16 residues. The CDR3 sequence: CASSFVLAGNGNEQFF. In DNA, the CDR3 is TGTGCCAGTAGTTTCGTACTAGCGGGAAACGGGAATGAGCAGTTCTTC.

Only a few counts were recorded for this clone. The CDR3 loop reads CASSKGQQAYEQYF. The DNA of the CDR3 is TGTGCCAGTAGTAAAGGACAGCAAGCCTACGAGCAGTACTTC. V gene TRBV19 combines with J gene TRBJ2-7, with D maybe TRBD1 (6 bases). In germline, CDR1 is LNHDA, CDR2 SQIVND (reference sequence). The CDR3 has 14 amino acids. Trimming pared 4 bases from V and 2 bases from J, leaving 12 bases between.

The chain recombines TRBV7-8 with TRBJ1-4; 8 bases map to TRBD1. V was clipped by 5 bases and J by 8 bases; unmatched bases: 4. The CDR3 spans 13 residues. CDR1 is SGHVS and CDR2 is FQNEAQ in the germline V gene. The CDR3 loop reads CASSPGGSEKLFF. In DNA form, the CDR3 reads TGTGCCAGCAGCCCAGGGGGCTCAGAAAAACTGTTTTTT.

The chain is built from TRBV28 and TRBJ1-2; 10 bases are shared with TRBD1. CDR3 length: 15 residues. Germline V CDR1 and CDR2: MDHEN, SYDVKM. The J segment lost 4 bases and the V segment lost 5 bases, leaving 7 bases of the junction unmatched. CDR3 sequence: CASSPRDRGGYGYTF. CDR3 sequence (DNA): TGTGCCAGCAGTCCCCGGGACAGGGGAGGCTATGGCTACACCTTC.

This chain joins TRBV19 and TRBJ2-7, with 9 bases matching TRBD1. The CDR3 extends over 15 amino acids. J gave up 4 bases and V 4 bases, and 8 bases lay outside the gene matches. In germline, CDR1 is LNHDA, CDR2 SQIVND (reference sequence). CDR3 bases: TGTGCCAGTAGTAACCGACCGGGACAGGGTTACGAGCAGTACTTC. This translates into CASSNRPGQGYEQYF.

CDR3 in amino acids: CASSIDARGAYEQYF. The CDR3 region has the DNA TGTGCCAGTAGTATAGACGCCAGGGGAGCCTACGAGCAGTACTTC. The rearrangement links TRBV19 to TRBJ2-7, with D perhaps TRBD1 (6 bases). CDR3 length equals 15 residues. The germline gives CDR1 LNHDA, CDR2 SQIVND (reference sequence). Trimming took off 0 bases at V and 2 bases at J, with 11 bases between the two ends.

The chain recombines TRBV11-3 with TRBJ2-6, with unresolved D. The germline CDR1 and CDR2 sequences are SGHNT and YENEEA. Trimming took 4 bases from V and 1 from J, leaving 11 bases between them. CDR3 size: 16 residues. CDR3 sequence (DNA): TGTGCCAGCAGCTCTAACCCCGGGTCTGGGGCCAACGTCCTGACTTTC. This codes for CASSSNPGSGANVLTF.

The chain has TRBV5-1 and TRBJ2-3, with 13 bases that match TRBD2. J was trimmed by 5 bases and V by 4 bases; bases with no gene match: 10. The germline V gene encodes CDR1 SGHRS and CDR2 YFSETQ. This CDR3 contains 17 residues. Written as DNA, the CDR3 is TGCGCCAGCAGCCGCCAAACACTAGCGGGGGGGTTAGATACGCAGTATTTT. Amino acid sequence: CASSRQTLAGGLDTQYF. Supplemented by reference TRBV5-1 and TRBJ2-3, the full variable domain reads KAGVTQTPRYLIKTRGQQVTLSCSPISGHRSVSWYQQTPGQGLQFLFEYFSETQRNKGNFPGRFSGRQFSNSRSEMNVSTLELGDSALYLCASSRQTLAGGLDTQYFGPGTRLTVL.

J is TRBJ2-7 and V is TRBV7-2, with D perhaps matching TRBD2 (5 bases). Germline V gene lookup returns CDR1 SGHTA and CDR2 FQGNSA. Trimming pared 4 bases from V and 0 bases from J, leaving 10 bases between. The CDR3 spans 14 residues. CDR3 amino acids: CASSYFRGSYEQYF. For the CDR3, the DNA is TGTGCCAGCAGCTATTTCCGGGGCTCCTACGAGCAGTACTTC.

The chain has TRBV4-1 and TRBJ2-7; a possible D gene is TRBD2 (6 bases). The V gene's germline CDR1 is MGHRA and CDR2 YSYEKL. The CDR3 has 15 amino acids. V lost 0 bases to trimming and J lost 2 bases, with 11 bases between them. The CDR3 spells CASSQEGTGTYEQYF. CDR3 in DNA: TGCGCCAGCAGCCAAGAGGGGACTGGGACCTACGAGCAGTACTTC.

The rearrangement joins TRBV15 to TRBJ2-5; D might be TRBD1 (5 bases). Germline lookup yields CDR1 LNHNV and CDR2 YYDKDF (reference sequence). V was clipped by 0 bases and J by 0 bases, with 11 bases between them. This CDR3 contains 16 residues. Here the CDR3 DNA reads TGTGCCACCAGCAGAGATTATTTCAGGGACCAAGAGACCCAGTACTTC. Its protein product is CATSRDYFRDQETQYF.

The gene calls are TRBV5-3 and TRBJ2-1; 8 bases fit TRBD2. TRBV5-3 is marked as an open reading frame, function uncertain. With 2 bases clipped from V and 9 bases from J, the junction kept 7 bases outside the gene matches. The CDR3 runs 14 residues. The CDR3 loop is CARSFPGGPAEQFF. The CDR3 DNA sequence: TGTGCCAGAAGCTTCCCGGGGGGGCCGGCTGAGCAGTTCTTC.

V is TRBV4-1 and J is TRBJ2-7, with 7 positions matching TRBD1. This CDR3 has 15 residues. The germline V gene encodes CDR1 MGHRA and CDR2 YSYEKL. V lost 0 bases to trimming and J lost 2 bases; unmatched junction nucleotides: 4. The CDR3 coding sequence is TGCGCCAGCAGCCAAGAAAGACAGGGACCCTACGAGCAGTACTTC. As protein: CASSQERQGPYEQYF.

The CDR3 spells CASSLFARSDTQYF. DNA of the CDR3: TGTGCCAGCAGTTTATTCGCTAGATCAGATACGCAGTATTTT. The chain combines TRBV27 with TRBJ2-3; D not resolved. Looked up from germline, CDR1 is MNHEY and CDR2 is SMNVEV (reference sequence). Trimming took 1 base from V and 4 from J, leaving 9 bases between them. The length of the CDR3 is 14 residues.

J is TRBJ1-1 and V is TRBV9, with D perhaps matching TRBD1 (5 bases). CDR1 is SGDLS and CDR2 is YYNGEE in the germline V gene. V was pared by 3 bases and J by 3 bases, with 18 bases between. This CDR3 is 16 amino acids long. The CDR3 DNA reads TGTGCCAGCAGCGCCCGGACAATGCAGAGAGACACTGAAGCTTTCTTT. Its protein is CASSARTMQRDTEAFF.

V is TRBV5-6 and J is TRBJ2-2; D is perhaps TRBD1 (5 bases). The CDR3 covers 14 residues. The V and J ends lost 2 bases and 1 base respectively, with 6 bases between them. The germline CDR1 and CDR2 sequences are SGHDT and YYEEEE. CDR3 coding DNA: TGTGCCAGCAGCTTTCAGGGGAACACCGGGGAGCTGTTTTTT. Translated: CASSFQGNTGELFF.

The chain has TRBV6-5 and TRBJ2-7, with TRBD2 identical over 9 bases. V trimming: 4 bases; J trimming: 3 bases; junction bases outside the gene matches: 4. This CDR3 comprises 14 residues. Germline V gene lookup returns CDR1 MNHEY and CDR2 SVGAGI. Here the CDR3 DNA reads TGTGCCAGCAGTTTTAGCGGGGGTAACTACGAGCAGTACTTC. It translates to CASSFSGGNYEQYF.

V gene TRBV6-6 combines with J gene TRBJ2-3; TRBD1 aligns across 8 bases. J was trimmed by 1 base and V by 10 bases; bases with no gene match: 4. This CDR3 is built from 13 residues. The germline V gene has CDR1 MNHNY and CDR2 SVGAGI (reference sequence). The CDR3 DNA reads as TGTGCCATCCAGACAGGGGGCACAGATACGCAGTATTTT. Its translation is CAIQTGGTDTQYF.